A selection of T cell receptor beta chains follows, all from one sample in a study of vaccination effects on CD4 cells after COVID-19. These TCRs are of unknown antigen specificity. Profiling relied on immunoSEQ multiplex PCR, and the TCRdb table lists in-frame clones only, not all of them. The sample consists of over 10,000 clones, approximately 73% of them appearing once. Material: CD4+ T cells from PBMCs cultured with HCoV-NL63 spike peptides, obtained after COVID-19 vaccination. Receptors were obtained from a human donor who had a prior SARS-CoV-2 infection. The CDR3 runs from the conserved cysteine through the conserved F or W. The D gene is left open where the match is weak. Expanded clones are given a class, and other clones once, few, many or no size at all.

TRBJ2-3 - TRBV11-2 TRBD2 19 TGTGCCAGCAGCTTAGCCCGGGGGGGTAGCGGGGTTAGCACAGATACGCAGTATTTT CASSLARGGSGVSTDTQYF
TRBJ2-5 large TRBV2 TRBD1 13 TGTGCCAGCAACAGGGGTCTGCAAGAGACCCAGTACTTC CASNRGLQETQYF
TRBJ2-1 - TRBV19 TRBD2 19 TGTGCCAGTAGTCTAGGACTAGCGGGGGGGTCAAGCTCCTACAATGAGCAGTTCTTC CASSLGLAGGSSSYNEQFF
TRBJ2-1 - TRBV20-1 - 11 TGCAGTGCTAGAGCCTACAATGAGCAGTTCTTC CSARAYNEQFF
TRBJ2-1 - TRBV2 - 14 TGTGCCAGCACCCGGGGCATACCGGGCGATGAGCAGTTCTTC CASTRGIPGDEQFF
TRBJ2-4 - TRBV6-2/TRBV6-3 - 13 TGTGCCAGCAGCCCCTCGATTGGGGACATTCAGTACTTC CASSPSIGDIQYF
TRBJ2-7 once TRBV5-5 TRBD1 15 TGTGCCAGCAGCTTGCGGACAGGGGGCACCCACGAGCAGTACTTC CASSLRTGGTHEQYF
TRBJ1-4 - TRBV21-1 - 15 TGTGCCAGCAGCAATTCGGCTGAGAGTAATGAAAAACTGTTTTTT CASSNSAESNEKLFF
TRBJ1-3 - TRBV19 - 15 TGTGCCAGTAGTATCGGGCGTTCCTCTGGAAACACCATATATTTT CASSIGRSSGNTIYF
TRBJ1-2 - TRBV5-4 - 12 TGTGCCAGCACCTTGAGAGGGAGAGGCTACACCTTC CASTLRGRGYTF
TRBJ2-3 - TRBV18 - 13 TGTGCCAGCTCACCACTGGGCACAGATACGCAGTATTTT CASSPLGTDTQYF
TRBJ2-5 - TRBV4-2 TRBD2 16 TGTGCCAGCAGCGGGGGGGATCGGGGCGATAGAGAGACCCAGTACTTC CASSGGDRGDRETQYF
TRBJ1-5 - TRBV2 - 14 TGTGCCAGCAGGGGGGACATTAGCAATCAGCCCCAGCATTTT CASRGDISNQPQHF
TRBJ2-3 few TRBV5-4 TRBD2 14 TGTGCCAGCAGGATGGGGCGGGAGATGGATACGCAGTATTTT CASRMGREMDTQYF
TRBJ1-1 medium-sized TRBV18 - 13 TGTGCCAGCTCACAGGGCAGGGAGACTGAAGCTTTCTTT CASSQGRETEAFF
TRBJ2-3 - TRBV9 - 17 TGTGCCAGCAGCGACGAGGGACCGATTACTAGCACAGATACGCAGTATTTT CASSDEGPITSTDTQYF
TRBJ1-5 - TRBV6-5 - 13 TGTGCCAGCAGTTACGTAGGGGATCAGCCCCAGCATTTT CASSYVGDQPQHF
TRBJ1-1 - TRBV25-1 TRBD1 15 TGTGCCAGCAGTGATGGGACGACAGGGGGCACTGAAGCTTTCTTT CASSDGTTGGTEAFF
TRBJ1-1 - TRBV7-9 - 12 TGTGCCACCGGCCAGGGTGGCACTGAAGCTTTCTTT CATGQGGTEAFF
TRBJ1-1 - TRBV7-9 TRBD1 13 TGTGCCAGCAGCTTAGAGGGACAGGCTGAAGCTTTCTTT CASSLEGQAEAFF
TRBJ1-2 - TRBV19 - 13 TGTGCCAGTAGTCGGGGGCAGTTCTATGGCTACACCTTC CASSRGQFYGYTF
TRBJ1-1 - TRBV14 - 12 TGTGCCAGCAGCCGACAGTACACTGAAGCTTTCTTT CASSRQYTEAFF